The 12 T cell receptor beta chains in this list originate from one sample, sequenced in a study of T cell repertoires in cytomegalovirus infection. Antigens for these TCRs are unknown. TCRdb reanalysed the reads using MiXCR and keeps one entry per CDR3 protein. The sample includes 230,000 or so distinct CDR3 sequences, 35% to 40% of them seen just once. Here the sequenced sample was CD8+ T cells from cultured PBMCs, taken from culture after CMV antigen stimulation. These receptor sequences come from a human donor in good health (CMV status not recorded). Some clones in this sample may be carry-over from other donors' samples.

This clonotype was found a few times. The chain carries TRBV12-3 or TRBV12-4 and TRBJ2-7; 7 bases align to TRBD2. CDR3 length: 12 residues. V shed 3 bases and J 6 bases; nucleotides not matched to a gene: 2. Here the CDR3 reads CASSFGGSEQYF. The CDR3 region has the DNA TGTGCCAGCAGTTTCGGGGGGAGCGAGCAGTACTTC.

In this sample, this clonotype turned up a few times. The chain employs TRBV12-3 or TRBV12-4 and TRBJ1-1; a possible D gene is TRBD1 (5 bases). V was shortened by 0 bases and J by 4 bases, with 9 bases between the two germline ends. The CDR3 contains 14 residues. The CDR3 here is CASSLALGGTEAFF. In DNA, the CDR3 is TGTGCCAGCAGTTTAGCCTTGGGGGGCACTGAAGCTTTCTTT.

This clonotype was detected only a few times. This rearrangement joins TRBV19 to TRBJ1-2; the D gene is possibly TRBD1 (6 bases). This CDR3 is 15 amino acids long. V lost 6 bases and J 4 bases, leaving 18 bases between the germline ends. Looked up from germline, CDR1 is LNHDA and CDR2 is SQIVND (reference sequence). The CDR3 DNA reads TGTGCCAGTAGCCCAGAAACGGGGACATCCTATGGCTACACCTTC. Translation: CASSPETGTSYGYTF.

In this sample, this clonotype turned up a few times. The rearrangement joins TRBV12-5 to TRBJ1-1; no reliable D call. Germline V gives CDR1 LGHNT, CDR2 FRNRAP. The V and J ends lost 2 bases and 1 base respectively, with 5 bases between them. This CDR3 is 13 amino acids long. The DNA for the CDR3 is TGTGCTAGTGGTTTGTCCGGGAACACTGAAGCTTTCTTT. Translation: CASGLSGNTEAFF. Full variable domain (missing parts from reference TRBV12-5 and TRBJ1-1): DARVTQTPRHKVTEMGQEVTMRCQPILGHNTVFWYRQTMMQGLELLAYFRNRAPLDDSGMPKDRFSAEMPDATLATLKIQPSEPRDSAVYFCASGLSGNTEAFFGQGTRLTVV.

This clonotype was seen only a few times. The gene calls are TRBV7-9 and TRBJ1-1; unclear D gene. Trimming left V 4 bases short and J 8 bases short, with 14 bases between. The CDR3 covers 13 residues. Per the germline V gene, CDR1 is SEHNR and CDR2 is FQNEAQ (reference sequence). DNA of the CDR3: TGTGCCAGCAGCTCGCCCAGAGCACGGGAAGCTTTCTTT. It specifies CASSSPRAREAFF.

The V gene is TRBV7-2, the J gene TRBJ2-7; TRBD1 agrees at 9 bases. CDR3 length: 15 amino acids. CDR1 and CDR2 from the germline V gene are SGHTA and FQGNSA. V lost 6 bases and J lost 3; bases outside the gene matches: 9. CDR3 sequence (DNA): TGTGCCAGCAGTACAGGGGGCCTAGGCCTCTACGAGCAGTACTTC. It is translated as CASSTGGLGLYEQYF.

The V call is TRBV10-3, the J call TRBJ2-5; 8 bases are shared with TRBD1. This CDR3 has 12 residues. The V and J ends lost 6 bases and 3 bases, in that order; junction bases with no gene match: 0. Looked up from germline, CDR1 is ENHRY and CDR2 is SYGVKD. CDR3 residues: CAIRTGEETQYF. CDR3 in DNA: TGTGCCATCAGGACAGGGGAAGAGACCCAGTACTTC.

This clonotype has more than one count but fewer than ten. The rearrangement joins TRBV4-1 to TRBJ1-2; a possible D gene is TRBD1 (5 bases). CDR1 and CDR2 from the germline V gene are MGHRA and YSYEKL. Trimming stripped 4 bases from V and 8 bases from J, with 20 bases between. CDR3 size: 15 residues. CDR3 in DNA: TGCGCCAGCAGCCGATTAGAGGGGCTAAGGACCGGCTACACCTTC. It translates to CASSRLEGLRTGYTF.

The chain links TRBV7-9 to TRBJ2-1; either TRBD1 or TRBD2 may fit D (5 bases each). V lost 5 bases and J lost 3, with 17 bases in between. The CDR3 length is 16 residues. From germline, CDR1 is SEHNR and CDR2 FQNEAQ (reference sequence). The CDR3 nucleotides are TGTGCCAGCAGCGTAAGGAGTGGGACCAGCTACAATGAGCAGTTCTTC. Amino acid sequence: CASSVRSGTSYNEQFF.

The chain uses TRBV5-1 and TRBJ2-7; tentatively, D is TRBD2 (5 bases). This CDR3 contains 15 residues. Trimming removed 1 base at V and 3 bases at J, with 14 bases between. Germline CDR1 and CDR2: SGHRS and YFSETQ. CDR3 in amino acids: CASSLSGSSGYEQYF. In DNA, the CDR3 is TGCGCCAGCAGCTTGAGCGGCAGTTCGGGCTACGAGCAGTACTTC.

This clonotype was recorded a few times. The CDR3 DNA is TGTGCCAGCAGCTGGGCGGGGGCCGGGGGGGATACGCAGTATTTT. Protein: CASSWAGAGGDTQYF. This sequence joins TRBV7-2 and TRBJ2-3, with D maybe TRBD2 (7 bases). The CDR3 spans 15 residues. The V end was cut by 4 bases, the J end by 6 bases, with 17 bases between. Per germline, CDR1 SGHTA and CDR2 FQGNSA.

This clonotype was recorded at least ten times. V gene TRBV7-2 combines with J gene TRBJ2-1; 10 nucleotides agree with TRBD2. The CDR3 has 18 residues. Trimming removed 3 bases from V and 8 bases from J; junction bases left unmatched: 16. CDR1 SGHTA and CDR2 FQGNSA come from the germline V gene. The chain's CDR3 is CASSFSQLAGKFFHEQFF. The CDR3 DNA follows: TGTGCCAGCAGCTTCTCTCAACTAGCGGGGAAATTTTTCCATGAGCAGTTCTTC.